This T cell receptor (beta chain) is from a study of blood T cell repertoires in COVID-19. In the study overall: T cells, B-cell-depleted T cells, or PBMCs supplied cDNA or gDNA.

Here immunoSEQ multiplex PCR was the method, and the copy in TCRdb shows in-frame clones only, minus some. The profile shows more than 100,000 clones, around 87% of them singletons. Germline V CDR1 and CDR2: LNHNV, YYDKDF (reference sequence). The CDR3 covers 14 residues. V was cut by 1 base and J by 4 bases, with 5 bases left in between. The sequenced material came from peripheral blood. The receptor's source is a man in his fifties or sixties with active COVID-19. The chain couples TRBV15 to TRBJ1-6; D is uncertain. CDR3 sequence: CATSRAPYNSPLHF. The CDR3 coding sequence is TGTGCCACCAGCAGAGCCCCTTATAATTCACCCCTCCACTTT.